The TCR beta chain described here comes from a study of early T cells in non-severe SARS-CoV-2 infection. Individually, cDNA molecules had unique molecular identifiers attached to them. TCRdb reprocessed the 5' RACE reads with MiXCR, giving one entry per CDR3 protein. This sample has around 83,000 distinct CDR3 sequences, with around 9.3% found just once. This clonotype originated in an adult who was a healthcare worker with PCR-confirmed SARS-CoV-2 infection or an uninfected control (not recorded which). The material was whole blood, obtained at baseline.

CDR3 in DNA: TGCAGTGCTGAGGGGGACCCCGGGACTAGCTGGGGAGATACGCAGTATTTT. Protein product: CSAEGDPGTSWGDTQYF. The chain carries TRBV20-1 and TRBJ2-3; TRBD2 aligns across 9 bases. V lost 5 bases to trimming and J lost 5 bases; unmatched junction nucleotides: 17. Germline-derived CDR1 and CDR2 are DFQATT and SNEGSKA (reference sequence). This CDR3 contains 17 residues.